This TCR beta chain comes out of a study of breast tumors, draining lymph nodes, adjacent tissues (TCRdb year 2016). Background for the entire study: Breast cancer patients provided tumor, adjacent nontumor tissue and axillary lymph nodes, and the study compared the TCR beta repertoires across these three sources. The study aimed to assess the relationships and possible T-cell exchange between tumor, surrounding tissue and draining lymph node repertoires in human breast cancer.

The instrument given in TCRdb is Illumina HiSeq 2000. TCR beta chain libraries were generated by multiplex PCR amplification. High-throughput sequencing was used to analyze the amplified TCR beta chain products. TCRdb handled the public reads itself, with Q25 trimming in fastp and clone calling in MiXCR, and kept productive beta chains. Rows with a matching CDR3 protein are joined into one entry that keeps the most common DNA and genes. This sample lists about 32,000 distinct CDR3 sequences; 35% to 40% were detected once. Roughly a tenth of the sample is taken by the ten largest. With respect to this clonotype: No cognate antigen has been identified for it. Base qualities are not recorded, but no much larger clone differs from it by a single base.

General findings and caveats noted by the study authors: Tumor and nontumor tissue repertoires were found to be significantly more similar in luminal-like than in basal-like breast cancer. Rather than being directly demonstrated, the conclusion that tumor T cells originate in lymph nodes was presented as consistent with a hypothesis. Tumor T-cell repertoires showed less diversity than lymph node repertoires and more diversity than nontumor tissue repertoires, and tumor T-cell repertoires showed preferential V and J gene usage. A scenario in which most tumor T cells derive from the lymph node and then expand within tumor tissue was judged to be consistent with the data.

Sequenced: breast tumor tissue. This TCR came from a female donor with breast cancer. Some clones in this sample may be carry-over from other donors' samples.

The DNA is as follows: TGTGCCAGCAGTCGGGGACAGGCGATGTATGGCTACACCTTC. Its translation is CASSRGQAMYGYTF. The chain employs TRBV28 and TRBJ1-2; 8 bases in the middle match TRBD1. Per the germline V gene, MDHEN is the CDR1 and SYDVKM is the CDR2. Inclusive of the bounding cysteine and phenylalanine, the CDR3 is 14 residues long. Of all the DNA, just the CDR3 is kept, 42 bases in frame from base 1. Here V drops 5 bases and J drops 5 bases, and the junction holds 7 bases not matched to any gene.